A selection of T cell receptor beta chains follows, all from one sample in a study of blood T cell repertoires in COVID-19. Method: immunoSEQ multiplex PCR; TCRdb's copy keeps in-frame clones and lacks some. The table has 210,000 or so clones, approximately 85% seen once. The sequenced sample was peripheral blood. The receptors shown here come from a woman between 65 and 79 years old with active or convalescent COVID-19. Each CDR3 is given with its conserved first and last residue. The order of the fields is J gene, V gene, D gene, clone size, CDR3 protein, CDR3 DNA. The D gene is left open where the match is weak. Some rows mark clone size as missing; the rest say once, few, many or name a class of expanded clone.

J gene: TRBJ1-2; V gene: TRBV7-2; D gene: TRBD1; clone size: NA; CDR3 protein: CASSLSRTGHNYGYTF; CDR3 DNA: TGTGCCAGCAGTCTTTCACGGACAGGGCATAACTATGGCTACACCTTC
J gene: TRBJ2-2; V gene: TRBV19; D gene: NA; clone size: NA; CDR3 protein: CASTVRSTRVPTGELFF; CDR3 DNA: TGTGCCAGTACGGTCCGGTCAACGAGGGTACCCACCGGGGAGCTGTTTTTT
J gene: TRBJ1-4; V gene: TRBV28; D gene: NA; clone size: NA; CDR3 protein: CASNGGFYNEKLFF; CDR3 DNA: TGTGCCAGCAATGGAGGGTTTTATAATGAAAAACTGTTTTTT
J gene: TRBJ2-6; V gene: TRBV25-1; D gene: TRBD1; clone size: NA; CDR3 protein: CASSEGQGNSGANVLTF; CDR3 DNA: TGTGCCAGCAGTGAAGGACAGGGAAACTCTGGGGCCAACGTCCTGACTTTC
J gene: TRBJ1-1; V gene: TRBV30; D gene: NA; clone size: few; CDR3 protein: CAWTPLDTIYTEAFF; CDR3 DNA: TGTGCCTGGACCCCACTCGACACAATCTACACTGAAGCTTTCTTT
J gene: TRBJ2-2; V gene: TRBV28; D gene: TRBD1; clone size: NA; CDR3 protein: CASSPTSGTGQSGGTGELFF; CDR3 DNA: TGTGCCAGCAGTCCCACGTCAGGGACAGGCCAATCCGGGGGCACCGGGGAGCTGTTTTTT
J gene: TRBJ2-5; V gene: TRBV11-1; D gene: NA; clone size: NA; CDR3 protein: CASSFGSSGGETQYF; CDR3 DNA: TGTGCCAGCAGCTTTGGCTCTTCGGGTGGAGAGACCCAGTACTTC
J gene: TRBJ1-2; V gene: TRBV4-1; D gene: TRBD1; clone size: NA; CDR3 protein: CASSQGGTGQANYGYTF; CDR3 DNA: TGCGCCAGCAGCCAAGGGGGGACAGGGCAAGCTAACTATGGCTACACCTTC
J gene: TRBJ1-4; V gene: TRBV28; D gene: TRBD1; clone size: few; CDR3 protein: CASSATGATNEKLFF; CDR3 DNA: TGTGCCAGCAGTGCAACAGGGGCGACTAATGAAAAACTGTTTTTT
J gene: TRBJ2-1; V gene: TRBV25-1; D gene: TRBD2; clone size: once; CDR3 protein: CATRIGLAGEQFF; CDR3 DNA: TGTGCCACCAGGATCGGGCTAGCGGGTGAACAGTTCTTC
J gene: TRBJ2-7; V gene: TRBV6-5; D gene: TRBD2; clone size: NA; CDR3 protein: CASSYSSGAYEQYF; CDR3 DNA: TGTGCCAGCAGTTATTCTAGCGGGGCCTACGAGCAGTACTTC
J gene: TRBJ2-1; V gene: TRBV7-9; D gene: TRBD2; clone size: NA; CDR3 protein: CASTPLLASGYNEQFF; CDR3 DNA: TGTGCCAGCACCCCATTATTGGCTAGCGGATACAATGAGCAGTTCTTC
J gene: TRBJ2-3; V gene: TRBV3-1/TRBV3-2; D gene: TRBD1; clone size: NA; CDR3 protein: CASSLRQGAVDTQYF; CDR3 DNA: TGTGCCAGCAGCCTACGACAGGGGGCGGTAGATACGCAGTATTTT
J gene: TRBJ1-3; V gene: TRBV9; D gene: TRBD1; clone size: NA; CDR3 protein: CASSVSGTATRVGNTIYF; CDR3 DNA: TGTGCCAGCAGCGTTTCCGGGACAGCAACCCGGGTGGGAAACACCATATATTTT
J gene: TRBJ2-7; V gene: TRBV9; D gene: NA; clone size: NA; CDR3 protein: CASSGSGDDYEQYF; CDR3 DNA: TGTGCCAGCAGCGGGTCGGGAGACGACTACGAGCAGTACTTC
J gene: TRBJ1-1; V gene: TRBV6-5; D gene: NA; clone size: NA; CDR3 protein: CASRRTFTGISEAFF; CDR3 DNA: TGTGCCAGCAGGCGCACTTTTACAGGTATCTCTGAAGCTTTCTTT
J gene: TRBJ2-7; V gene: TRBV30; D gene: NA; clone size: NA; CDR3 protein: CAWMRQGSYEQYF; CDR3 DNA: TGTGCCTGGATGAGGCAGGGGTCCTACGAGCAGTACTTC
J gene: TRBJ2-3; V gene: TRBV10-2; D gene: TRBD2; clone size: NA; CDR3 protein: CASSRTSRTDTQYF; CDR3 DNA: TGCGCCAGCAGCCGGACTAGCAGAACAGATACGCAGTATTTT
J gene: TRBJ2-5; V gene: TRBV7-2; D gene: TRBD1; clone size: once; CDR3 protein: CASSLETGGAETQYF; CDR3 DNA: TGTGCCAGCAGCTTAGAGACAGGGGGAGCAGAGACCCAGTACTTC
J gene: TRBJ2-7; V gene: TRBV28; D gene: TRBD2; clone size: NA; CDR3 protein: CASRDSGRRSYEQYF; CDR3 DNA: TGTGCCAGCAGGGATAGCGGGAGGAGATCCTACGAGCAGTACTTC
J gene: TRBJ2-1; V gene: TRBV5-1; D gene: NA; clone size: NA; CDR3 protein: CASSSLGGNEQFF; CDR3 DNA: TGCGCCAGCAGCTCTTTGGGGGGCAATGAGCAGTTCTTC
J gene: TRBJ2-3; V gene: TRBV30; D gene: TRBD1; clone size: NA; CDR3 protein: CAWVRTGATSTDTQYF; CDR3 DNA: TGTGCCTGGGTGAGGACAGGGGCTACCAGCACAGATACGCAGTATTTT
J gene: TRBJ2-5; V gene: TRBV7-2; D gene: TRBD1; clone size: NA; CDR3 protein: CASSPGQPRETQYF; CDR3 DNA: TGTGCCAGCAGCCCGGGACAGCCTCGGGAGACCCAGTACTTC
J gene: TRBJ1-2; V gene: TRBV6-2/TRBV6-3; D gene: NA; clone size: NA; CDR3 protein: CASSTLNRANYGYTF; CDR3 DNA: TGTGCCAGCAGTACCCTAAATAGAGCTAACTATGGCTACACCTTC
J gene: TRBJ2-5; V gene: TRBV5-1; D gene: NA; clone size: NA; CDR3 protein: CASSQPTGAEGETQYF; CDR3 DNA: TGCGCCAGCAGCCAACCGACAGGAGCCGAGGGGGAGACCCAGTACTTC
J gene: TRBJ1-1; V gene: TRBV13; D gene: NA; clone size: NA; CDR3 protein: CASNRVPGLETEAFF; CDR3 DNA: TGTGCCAGCAACAGAGTCCCAGGGTTAGAAACTGAAGCTTTCTTT
J gene: TRBJ1-5; V gene: TRBV25-1; D gene: NA; clone size: NA; CDR3 protein: CASSEAARGPQHF; CDR3 DNA: TGTGCCAGCAGTGAAGCGGCCCGGGGGCCCCAGCATTTT
J gene: TRBJ1-4; V gene: TRBV3-1/TRBV3-2; D gene: TRBD1; clone size: NA; CDR3 protein: CASSQTGTGGEKLFF; CDR3 DNA: TGTGCCAGCAGCCAAACCGGGACAGGGGGTGAAAAACTGTTTTTT
J gene: TRBJ2-5; V gene: TRBV10-3; D gene: NA; clone size: NA; CDR3 protein: CAISFVAGGRETQYF; CDR3 DNA: TGTGCCATCAGTTTCGTGGCAGGGGGGCGGGAGACCCAGTACTTC
J gene: TRBJ2-5; V gene: TRBV5-6; D gene: NA; clone size: NA; CDR3 protein: CASSSNPRETQYF; CDR3 DNA: TGTGCCAGCAGCTCAAACCCGAGGGAGACCCAGTACTTC
J gene: TRBJ2-5; V gene: TRBV19; D gene: TRBD2; clone size: few; CDR3 protein: CASAASGQETQYF; CDR3 DNA: TGTGCCAGTGCCGCTAGCGGCCAAGAGACCCAGTACTTC
J gene: TRBJ1-6; V gene: TRBV6-6; D gene: TRBD1; clone size: NA; CDR3 protein: CASTSFRDSNSPLHF; CDR3 DNA: TGTGCCAGCACATCCTTCCGGGACAGTAATTCACCCCTCCACTTT
J gene: TRBJ2-6; V gene: TRBV10-1; D gene: NA; clone size: NA; CDR3 protein: CASSRDGSGANVLTF; CDR3 DNA: TGCGCCAGCAGTCGGGATGGTTCTGGGGCCAACGTCCTGACTTTC
J gene: TRBJ1-2; V gene: TRBV7-9; D gene: NA; clone size: NA; CDR3 protein: CASSPDRPPYGYTF; CDR3 DNA: TGTGCCAGCAGCCCCGACAGGCCGCCCTATGGCTACACCTTC
J gene: TRBJ2-1; V gene: TRBV7-2; D gene: TRBD2; clone size: once; CDR3 protein: CASSLFLPGLAEYNEQFF; CDR3 DNA: TGTGCCAGCAGCTTATTTTTGCCGGGACTAGCGGAGTACAATGAGCAGTTCTTC
J gene: TRBJ1-2; V gene: TRBV18; D gene: NA; clone size: NA; CDR3 protein: CASSPGAGYGYTF; CDR3 DNA: TGTGCCAGCTCACCTGGGGCAGGGTATGGCTACACCTTC
J gene: TRBJ2-1; V gene: TRBV5-1; D gene: TRBD2; clone size: once; CDR3 protein: CASSWGTSNNEQFF; CDR3 DNA: TGCGCCAGCAGCTGGGGGACTAGCAACAATGAGCAGTTCTTC
J gene: TRBJ2-3; V gene: TRBV5-1; D gene: NA; clone size: NA; CDR3 protein: CASSLRGRFPDTQYF; CDR3 DNA: TGCGCCAGCAGCTTGAGGGGTCGATTCCCAGATACGCAGTATTTT
J gene: TRBJ1-5; V gene: TRBV20-1; D gene: NA; clone size: NA; CDR3 protein: CSASRTAQGGNQPQHF; CDR3 DNA: TGCAGTGCTAGTCGGACAGCCCAAGGTGGCAATCAGCCCCAGCATTTT
J gene: TRBJ2-1; V gene: TRBV6-1; D gene: TRBD1; clone size: NA; CDR3 protein: CASSEHRGLGEQFF; CDR3 DNA: TGTGCCAGCAGTGAACACAGGGGGCTAGGTGAGCAGTTCTTC
J gene: TRBJ2-3; V gene: TRBV18; D gene: TRBD2; clone size: NA; CDR3 protein: CASSTAGGADTQYF; CDR3 DNA: TGTGCCAGCTCGACAGCGGGAGGGGCAGATACGCAGTATTTT
J gene: TRBJ1-2; V gene: TRBV28; D gene: TRBD1; clone size: NA; CDR3 protein: CASSPGTDYGYTF; CDR3 DNA: TGTGCCAGCAGTCCCGGGACAGACTATGGCTACACCTTC
J gene: TRBJ2-7; V gene: TRBV11-2; D gene: NA; clone size: NA; CDR3 protein: CASSGGSILGEQYF; CDR3 DNA: TGTGCCAGCAGCGGCGGGTCCATTCTTGGCGAGCAGTACTTC
J gene: TRBJ2-1; V gene: TRBV18; D gene: NA; clone size: NA; CDR3 protein: CASSPGGGYNEQFF; CDR3 DNA: TGTGCCAGCTCACCTGGCGGCGGATACAATGAGCAGTTCTTC
J gene: TRBJ1-1; V gene: TRBV28; D gene: TRBD1; clone size: NA; CDR3 protein: CASSERQGAAFF; CDR3 DNA: TGTGCCAGCAGTGAACGACAGGGAGCCGCTTTCTTT
J gene: TRBJ2-7; V gene: TRBV7-3; D gene: NA; clone size: NA; CDR3 protein: CASSPGGSGLGLREQYF; CDR3 DNA: TGTGCCAGCAGTCCAGGGGGTTCGGGACTAGGCCTTCGCGAGCAGTACTTC
J gene: TRBJ2-2; V gene: TRBV9; D gene: NA; clone size: NA; CDR3 protein: CASSARNTGELFF; CDR3 DNA: TGTGCCAGCAGCGCCAGAAACACCGGGGAGCTGTTTTTT
J gene: TRBJ2-2; V gene: TRBV4-1; D gene: TRBD2; clone size: few; CDR3 protein: CASSQDRLAGHTGELFF; CDR3 DNA: TGCGCCAGCAGCCAAGACCGACTAGCGGGACATACCGGGGAGCTGTTTTTT